The 21 T cell receptor beta chains presented below share a single source sample, sequenced in a study of lymphopenia after photon versus proton radiotherapy. The data were produced by immunoSEQ multiplex PCR, yet TCRdb's version contains in-frame clones alone and is incomplete. The profile shows more than 70,000 clones, around four fifths of them singletons. Sequenced here: peripheral blood, sampled from a patient treated with proton-based radiotherapy. The receptors were sampled from a man aged 55 to 70 with pancreatic cancer.

The gene calls are TRBV11-3 and TRBJ2-5; 7 bases agree with TRBD1. CDR3 length: 14 residues. From germline, CDR1 is SGHNT and CDR2 YENEEA. Trimming took 4 bases from V and 1 from J; bases not matched to a gene: 3. CDR3 protein: CASSSRDSQETQYF. The CDR3 bases are TGTGCCAGCAGCTCCCGGGACAGCCAAGAGACCCAGTACTTC.

This sequence joins TRBV10-3 and TRBJ2-6; D possibly corresponds to TRBD1 (5 bases). Trimming removed 2 bases from V and 2 bases from J, with 13 bases in between. Per germline, CDR1 ENHRY and CDR2 SYGVKD. The CDR3 is made up of 17 amino acids. This CDR3 is CAISEPGRDTGANVLTF. DNA for the CDR3: TGTGCCATCAGTGAGCCCGGCAGGGATACTGGGGCCAACGTCCTGACTTTC.

The chain is built from TRBV7-3 and TRBJ2-2; TRBD1 agrees at 11 bases. Per germline, CDR1 SGHTA and CDR2 FQGTGA. The CDR3 spans 17 residues. V lost 1 base, J lost 8 bases, and 9 bases stayed unmatched. The DNA for the CDR3 is TGTGCCAGCAGCTTAAATTCTCCCGGACAGGGGGCAGGGGAGCTGTTTTTT. Translated, it gives CASSLNSPGQGAGELFF. Filled out from reference TRBV7-3 and TRBJ2-2, the complete variable domain reads GAGVSQTPSNKVTEKGKYVELRCDPISGHTALYWYRQSLGQGPEFLIYFQGTGAADDSGLPNDRFFAVRPEGSVSTLKIQRTERGDSAVYLCASSLNSPGQGAGELFFGEGSRLTVL.

The V and J genes are TRBV6-6 and TRBJ1-1, with D tentatively TRBD1 (5 bases). Germline V lookup: CDR1 MNHNY, CDR2 SVGAGI (reference sequence). The CDR3 is 12 residues long. The V end lost 7 bases, the J end lost 5 bases, and 11 bases lay between the germline ends. CDR3 in amino acids: CASIRGSTEAFF. DNA for the CDR3: TGTGCCAGCATAAGGGGAAGTACTGAAGCTTTCTTT.

This clone was picked up one time. The J gene is TRBJ1-5, the V gene TRBV28; 7 bases map to TRBD1. The CDR3 spans 16 residues. The trim removed 2 bases at V and 9 bases at J, leaving 13 bases unmatched. CDR1 MDHEN and CDR2 SYDVKM come from the germline V gene. The CDR3 loop reads CASSLNSGQVKAPQHF. The CDR3 DNA reads as TGTGCCAGCAGTTTAAACTCCGGACAGGTCAAGGCGCCCCAGCATTTT.

This clone has a handful of counts. The chain joins TRBV7-6 to TRBJ2-1; D might be TRBD2 (5 bases). Germline CDR1 SGHVS, CDR2 FNYEAQ. This CDR3 region has 16 residues. V lost 5 bases and J lost 5, with 19 bases in between. The CDR3 nucleotides are TGTGCCAGCAGCGCCCGTCCTGGGAGCGCCGACAATGAGCAGTTCTTC. Its protein product is CASSARPGSADNEQFF.

The rearrangement joins TRBV18 to TRBJ2-5; D not certain. Trimming removed 5 bases from V and 5 bases from J, with 9 bases in between. This CDR3 is built from 12 residues. Germline assignment: CDR1 KGHSH and CDR2 LQKENI. For the CDR3, the DNA is TGTGCCAGCTCAGGGCTCGACGAGACCCAGTACTTC. It is translated as CASSGLDETQYF.

The V call is TRBV5-4, the J call TRBJ2-7; a weak D match, TRBD1 (5 bases). The V gene lost 2 bases and the J gene lost 7 bases, with 16 bases spanning the gap. Germline CDR1 SGHNT, CDR2 YYREEE (reference sequence). The CDR3 totals 14 residues. The CDR3 loop reads CASSFGAVIGEQYF. CDR3 sequence (DNA): TGTGCCAGCAGCTTTGGGGCCGTGATAGGGGAGCAGTACTTC.

The V and J genes are TRBV5-4 and TRBJ2-4, with TRBD2 as a possible D gene (7 bases). This CDR3 region has 16 residues. Trimming took off 4 bases at V and 0 bases at J, with 14 bases between the two ends. Germline V lookup: CDR1 SGHNT, CDR2 YYREEE (reference sequence). CDR3 amino acids: CASSLGGVLAKNIQYF. The CDR3 DNA reads TGTGCCAGCAGCCTAGGGGGGGTTTTAGCCAAAAACATTCAGTACTTC.

The chain joins TRBV21-1 to TRBJ1-1. TRBV21-1 is an annotated pseudogene. This CDR3 spans 16 amino acids. The CDR3 DNA follows: TGTGCCAGCAGCAAAGGAAAGGGACCCTTGAACACTGAAGCTTTCTTT. This codes for CASSKGKGPLNTEAFF.

In this sample, this clone turned up a few times. This chain uses TRBV27 with TRBJ1-5; D uncertain. Trimming took 8 bases from V and 1 from J, leaving 12 bases between them. The CDR3 length is 14 residues. Germline CDR1 and CDR2: MNHEY and SMNVEV (reference sequence). The CDR3 is CASGLGPSNQPQHF. In nucleotides, the CDR3 is TGTGCCAGCGGGCTCGGACCAAGCAATCAGCCCCAGCATTTT.

The chain is built from TRBV7-2 and TRBJ2-7; 12 nucleotides match TRBD2. Germline CDR1 SGHTA, CDR2 FQGNSA. The CDR3 is 16 amino acids. V trimming: 5 bases; J trimming: 0 bases; junction bases outside the gene matches: 5. The CDR3 protein is CASSKGLAGSSYEQYF. The DNA for the CDR3 is TGTGCCAGCAGCAAGGGACTAGCGGGTAGCTCCTACGAGCAGTACTTC.

The chain employs TRBV6-5 and TRBJ2-5; D is possibly TRBD2 (5 bases). The V end lost 0 bases, the J end lost 2 bases, and 13 bases lay between the germline ends. The CDR3 consists of 16 residues. Germline V gene lookup returns CDR1 MNHEY and CDR2 SVGAGI. Here the CDR3 reads CASSYSPGNLQETQYF. Written as DNA, the CDR3 is TGTGCCAGCAGTTACTCGCCGGGAAACTTGCAAGAGACCCAGTACTTC.

The chain joins TRBV2 to TRBJ1-1; D gene uncertain. The germline CDR1 and CDR2 sequences are SNHLY and FYNNEI. The CDR3 covers 14 residues. Trimming left V 8 bases short and J 5 bases short, with 18 bases between. CDR3 nucleotides: TGTGCCAGCGGGAGCAGAGGCCCAGGAACTGAAGCTTTCTTT. Amino acids: CASGSRGPGTEAFF.

CDR3 in DNA: TGCAGCGTTGAAATCAGCCGACAGCAGCTGTTTTTT. This gives the protein CSVEISRQQLFF. The V call is TRBV29-1, the J call TRBJ1-4; tentatively, D is TRBD1 (5 bases). Germline V gene data show CDR1 as SQVTM and CDR2 as ANQGSEA. Trimming removed 2 bases at V and 14 bases at J, with 15 bases between. The CDR3 spans 12 residues.

The rearrangement joins TRBV28 to TRBJ2-7; 7 bases map to TRBD1. The germline gives CDR1 MDHEN, CDR2 SYDVKM. Germline trimming cut 6 bases from V and 5 bases from J; bases unmatched to any gene: 10. This CDR3 contains 14 residues. The chain's CDR3 is CASRVPGQLHEQYF. CDR3 nucleotides: TGTGCCAGCAGGGTACCGGGACAGCTTCACGAGCAGTACTTC. The full variable domain, in which reference TRBV28 and TRBJ2-7 provide the parts outside the CDR3, is DVKVTQSSRYLVKRTGEKVFLECVQDMDHENMFWYRQDPGLGLRLIYFSYDVKMKEKGDIPEGYSVSREKKERFSLILESASTNQTSMYLCASRVPGQLHEQYFGPGTRLTVT.

This chain uses TRBV6-1 with TRBJ2-2, with D possibly TRBD2 on 6 matching bases. The CDR3 is made up of 12 amino acids. V was trimmed by 8 bases and J by 5 bases, leaving 9 bases between them. From germline, CDR1 is MNHNS and CDR2 SASEGT. This CDR3 reads CASPLATGELFF. The CDR3 nucleotides are TGTGCCAGCCCCCTAGCGACCGGGGAGCTGTTTTTT.

The CDR3 coding sequence is TGTGCCAGCAGCTCGTGGACGACTGAAAATACGCAGTATTTT. This gives the protein CASSSWTTENTQYF. The genes are TRBV11-2 and TRBJ2-3; no definite D call. V was clipped by 4 bases and J by 7 bases, with 15 bases between them. Per germline, CDR1 SGHAT and CDR2 FQNNGV. This CDR3 is 14 amino acids long.

This chain joins TRBV9 and TRBJ1-2; D perhaps matches TRBD1 (5 bases). Germline assignment: CDR1 SGDLS and CDR2 YYNGEE. Between the trimmed V and J ends, which lost 0 bases and 5 bases, there was a span of 11 bases. This CDR3 is built from 14 residues. Here the CDR3 DNA reads TGTGCCAGCAGCGTAGGGGGCAGCAATTATGGCTACACCTTC. This gives the protein CASSVGGSNYGYTF.

The rearrangement joins TRBV5-6 to TRBJ2-2; D perhaps matches TRBD2 (6 bases). CDR3 length: 15 residues. With 4 bases removed from V and 4 bases from J, the gap between germline ends came to 14 bases. Per the germline V gene, CDR1 is SGHDT and CDR2 is YYEEEE. This chain's CDR3 is CASSPPRAGTGELFF. CDR3 nucleotide sequence: TGTGCCAGCAGCCCCCCCCGAGCGGGCACCGGGGAGCTGTTTTTT.

This chain links TRBV7-2 with TRBJ2-2, with D perhaps given as TRBD1 or TRBD2 (5 bases each). From germline, CDR1 is SGHTA and CDR2 FQGNSA. This CDR3 is built from 16 residues. V lost 3 bases, J lost 6 bases, and 17 bases lay in between. The CDR3 DNA sequence: TGTGCCAGCAGCTTCACCGGGACGGTAGAGTCCGGGGAGCTGTTTTTT. It encodes CASSFTGTVESGELFF.